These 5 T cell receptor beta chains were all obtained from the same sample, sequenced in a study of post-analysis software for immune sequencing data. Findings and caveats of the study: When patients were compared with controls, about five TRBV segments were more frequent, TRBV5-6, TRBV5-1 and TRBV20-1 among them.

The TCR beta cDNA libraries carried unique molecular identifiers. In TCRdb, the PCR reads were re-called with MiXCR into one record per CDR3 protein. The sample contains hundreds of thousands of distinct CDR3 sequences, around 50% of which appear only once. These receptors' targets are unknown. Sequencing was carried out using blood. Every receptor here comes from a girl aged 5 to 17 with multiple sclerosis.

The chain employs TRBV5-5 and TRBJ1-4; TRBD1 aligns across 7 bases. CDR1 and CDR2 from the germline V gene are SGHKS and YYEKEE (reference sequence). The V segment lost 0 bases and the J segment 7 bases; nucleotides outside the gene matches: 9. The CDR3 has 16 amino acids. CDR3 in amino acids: CASSLAPGTVAEKLFF. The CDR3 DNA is TGTGCCAGCAGCTTGGCGCCCGGGACAGTAGCTGAAAAACTGTTTTTT. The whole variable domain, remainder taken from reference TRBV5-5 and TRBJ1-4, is DAGVTQSPTHLIKTRGQQVTLRCSPISGHKSVSWYQQVLGQGPQFIFQYYEKEERGRGNFPDRFSARQFPNYSSELNVNALLLGDSALYLCASSLAPGTVAEKLFFGSGTQLSVL.

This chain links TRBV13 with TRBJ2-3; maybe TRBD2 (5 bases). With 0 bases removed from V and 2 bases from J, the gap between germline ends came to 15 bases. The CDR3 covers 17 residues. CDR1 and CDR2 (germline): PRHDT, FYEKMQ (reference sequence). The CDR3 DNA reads TGTGCCAGCAGCTTAGGTGGAGGTACCTGGATCACAGATACGCAGTATTTT. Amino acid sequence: CASSLGGGTWITDTQYF.

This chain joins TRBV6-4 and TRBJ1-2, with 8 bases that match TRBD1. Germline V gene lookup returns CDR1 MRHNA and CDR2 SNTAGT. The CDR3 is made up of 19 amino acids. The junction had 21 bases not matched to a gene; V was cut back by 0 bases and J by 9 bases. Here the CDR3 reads CASSDSSQFGGQGDKSYTF. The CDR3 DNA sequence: TGTGCCAGCAGTGACTCTTCCCAATTCGGAGGACAGGGTGATAAGAGCTACACCTTC.

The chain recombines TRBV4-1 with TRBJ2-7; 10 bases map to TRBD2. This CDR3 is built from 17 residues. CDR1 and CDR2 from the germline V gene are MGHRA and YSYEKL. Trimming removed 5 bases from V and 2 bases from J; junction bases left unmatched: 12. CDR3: CASSNGLSGRNPYEQYF. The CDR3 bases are TGCGCCAGCAGCAATGGTCTTAGCGGGAGGAACCCCTACGAGCAGTACTTC.

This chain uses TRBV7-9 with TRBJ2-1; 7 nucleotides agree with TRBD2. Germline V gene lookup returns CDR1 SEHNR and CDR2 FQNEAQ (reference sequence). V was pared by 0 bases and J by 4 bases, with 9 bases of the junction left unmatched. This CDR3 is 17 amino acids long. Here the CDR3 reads CASSLAPAGVGYNEQFF. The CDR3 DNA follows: TGTGCCAGCAGCTTAGCTCCTGCGGGAGTGGGGTACAATGAGCAGTTCTTC.